This T cell receptor (beta chain) was profiled in a study of cytomegalovirus exposure and HLA in healthy donors. For this clone: Its antigen is not known.

The study, taken as a whole, reports: It was likely that a cluster of highly shared sequence variants was a sequencing artifact. In presence/absence analyses, roughly uniform sequencing depth across donors was assumed. For TCR beta chains, V- and J-gene trimming was later linked to a missense DCLRE1C variant. Beyond CMV serostatus, there was no information to go on about immune exposure.

The PCR used 60 Vbeta and 13 Jbeta primers. Measured with immunoSEQ multiplex PCR; TCRdb has only the in-frame clones, and not every one. The table includes roughly 100,000 clones, roughly 60% detected once. Germline CDR1 is SNHLY and CDR2 is FYNNEI. The CDR3 totals 14 residues. Trimming took 3 bases from V and 5 from J; bases not matched to a gene: 3. The chain joins TRBV2 to TRBJ1-3; 8 bases map to TRBD1. The sample was PBMCs. This TCR derives from a boy aged 5-17 years in good health and CMV-seropositive. CDR3 sequence: CASSERQGRNTIYF. The CDR3 DNA reads as TGTGCCAGCAGTGAGCGACAGGGGCGAAACACCATATATTTT.